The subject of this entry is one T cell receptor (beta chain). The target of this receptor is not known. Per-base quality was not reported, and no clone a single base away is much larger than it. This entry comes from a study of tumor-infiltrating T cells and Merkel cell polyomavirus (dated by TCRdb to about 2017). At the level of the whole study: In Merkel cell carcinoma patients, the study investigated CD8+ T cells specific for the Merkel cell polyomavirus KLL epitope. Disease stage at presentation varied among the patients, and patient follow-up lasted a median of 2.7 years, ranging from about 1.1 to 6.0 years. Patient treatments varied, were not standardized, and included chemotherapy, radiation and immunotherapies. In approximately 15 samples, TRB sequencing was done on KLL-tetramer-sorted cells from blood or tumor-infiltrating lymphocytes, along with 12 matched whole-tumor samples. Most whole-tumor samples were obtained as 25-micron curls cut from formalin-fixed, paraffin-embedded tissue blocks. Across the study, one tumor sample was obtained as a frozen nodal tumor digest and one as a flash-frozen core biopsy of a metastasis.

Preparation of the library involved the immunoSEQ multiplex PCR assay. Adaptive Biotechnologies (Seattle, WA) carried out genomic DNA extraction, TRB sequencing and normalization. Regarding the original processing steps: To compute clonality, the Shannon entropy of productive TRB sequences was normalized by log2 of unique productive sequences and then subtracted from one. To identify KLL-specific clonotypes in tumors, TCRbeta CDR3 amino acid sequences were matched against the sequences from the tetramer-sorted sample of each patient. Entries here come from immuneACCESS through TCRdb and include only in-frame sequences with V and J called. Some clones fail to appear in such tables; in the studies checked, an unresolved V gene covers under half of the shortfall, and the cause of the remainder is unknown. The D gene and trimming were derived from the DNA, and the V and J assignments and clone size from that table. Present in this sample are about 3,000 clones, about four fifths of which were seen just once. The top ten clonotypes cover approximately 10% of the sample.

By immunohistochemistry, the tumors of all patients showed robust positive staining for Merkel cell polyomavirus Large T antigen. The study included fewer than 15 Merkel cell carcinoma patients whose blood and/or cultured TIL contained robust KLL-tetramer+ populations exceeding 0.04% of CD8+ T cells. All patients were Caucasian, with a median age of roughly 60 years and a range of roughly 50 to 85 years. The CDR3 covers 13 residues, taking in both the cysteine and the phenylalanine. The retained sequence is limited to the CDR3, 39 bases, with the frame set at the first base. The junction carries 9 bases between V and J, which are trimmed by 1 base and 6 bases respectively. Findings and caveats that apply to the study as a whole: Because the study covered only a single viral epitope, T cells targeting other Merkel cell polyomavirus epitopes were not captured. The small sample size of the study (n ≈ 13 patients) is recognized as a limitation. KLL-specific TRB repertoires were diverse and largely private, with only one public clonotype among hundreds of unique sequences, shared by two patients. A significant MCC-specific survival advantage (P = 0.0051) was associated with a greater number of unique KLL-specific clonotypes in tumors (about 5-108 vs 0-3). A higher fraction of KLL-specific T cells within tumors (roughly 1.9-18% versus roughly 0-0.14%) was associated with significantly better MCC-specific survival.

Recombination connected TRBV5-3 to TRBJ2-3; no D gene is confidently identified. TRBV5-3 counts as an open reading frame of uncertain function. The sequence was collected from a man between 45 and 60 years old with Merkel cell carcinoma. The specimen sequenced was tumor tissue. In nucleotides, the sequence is TGTGCCAGAAGCTTGTCTGTTCCGGATACGCAGTATTTT. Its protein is CARSLSVPDTQYF.